The rows below give T cell receptor beta chains drawn from one sample of a study of vaccination effects on CD4 cells after COVID-19. Libraries were prepared by immunoSEQ multiplex PCR; TCRdb keeps only in-frame clonotypes and omits some of them. In the table there are about 20,000 clones, around 75% of which are singletons. Their specific antigens are unknown. Here the sequenced sample was CD4+ T cells from PBMCs cultured with HCoV-NL63 spike peptides, taken before COVID-19 vaccination. These receptors were obtained from a human donor who received a COVID-19 vaccine. The CDR3 runs from the conserved cysteine through the conserved F or W. The D gene is left open where the match is weak. Clone size is stated in some rows and not others, as once, few, many or a class when expanded.

j_call v_call d_call clone_size cdr3_aa cdr3_nt
TRBJ2-1 TRBV5-4 TRBD2 few CASIHGGTSEYNEQFF TGTGCCAGCATCCATGGAGGGACTAGCGAGTACAATGAGCAGTTCTTC
TRBJ2-1 TRBV9 - - CASSVGDMPYNEQFF TGTGCCAGCAGCGTAGGGGACATGCCATACAATGAGCAGTTCTTC
TRBJ2-5 TRBV30 - - CAWSVGRLARETQYF TGTGCCTGGAGTGTAGGAAGGCTAGCCAGAGAGACCCAGTACTTC
TRBJ2-5 TRBV7-9 TRBD1 - CASSSQGRETQYF TGTGCCAGCAGCTCACAGGGGCGGGAGACCCAGTACTTC
TRBJ2-7 TRBV2 TRBD2 - CASSLEGAGNPYEQYF TGTGCCAGCAGCCTAGAGGGAGCGGGAAACCCCTACGAGCAGTACTTC
TRBJ1-6 TRBV30 - few CAWSINSPLHF TGTGCCTGGAGCATAAATTCACCCCTCCACTTT
TRBJ2-7 TRBV19 TRBD2 - CASRTSGTYEQYF TGTGCCAGTCGGACTAGCGGGACCTACGAGCAGTACTTC
TRBJ1-4 TRBV6-5 TRBD1 - CASSYWGQGPEKLFF TGTGCCAGCAGTTATTGGGGACAGGGTCCTGAAAAACTGTTTTTT
TRBJ1-1 TRBV6-5 - few CASTLDGGGTEAFF TGTGCCAGCACCCTCGACGGGGGAGGGACTGAAGCTTTCTTT
TRBJ1-5 TRBV19 - - CASSTTWGPGNQPQHF TGTGCCAGTAGTACGACCTGGGGGCCCGGAAATCAGCCCCAGCATTTT
TRBJ1-4 TRBV20-1 TRBD1 - CSAIRGKLFF TGCAGTGCCATCAGGGGGAAACTGTTTTTT
TRBJ1-2 TRBV19 TRBD1 few CASSTTGGGYGYTF TGTGCCAGTAGTACGACAGGGGGCGGCTATGGCTACACCTTC
TRBJ2-7 TRBV25-1 - - CASSDRTTMSSYEQYF TGTGCCAGCAGTGATCGGACTACCATGAGCTCCTACGAGCAGTACTTC
TRBJ2-5 TRBV18 - - CASSLAGTQETQYF TGTGCCAGCTCATTGGCCGGGACCCAAGAGACCCAGTACTTC
TRBJ2-7 TRBV6-5 - - CAIRLDILTYEQYF TGTGCCATCCGGTTGGACATCCTAACCTACGAGCAGTACTTC
TRBJ2-7 TRBV15 - - CATSRDLDSNEQYF TGTGCCACCAGCAGAGATCTGGACAGCAACGAGCAGTACTTC
TRBJ1-4 TRBV18 - - CASSPPGQILNEKLFF TGTGCCAGCTCACCACCGGGACAAATCCTCAATGAAAAACTGTTTTTT
TRBJ2-7 TRBV12-3/TRBV12-4 - - CASTSLGHSVF TGTGCCAGCACGTCGTTGGGGCACTCTGTCTTC
TRBJ1-2 TRBV20-1 - - CSARTGGYTF TGCAGTGCTCGGACGGGGGGCTACACCTTC
TRBJ2-7 TRBV3-1/TRBV3-2 - - CASSRTVYEQYF TGTGCCAGCAGCCGAACCGTCTACGAGCAGTACTTC
TRBJ1-5 TRBV7-9 - - CASSLAGSNQPQHF TGTGCCAGCAGCTTAGCGGGTAGCAATCAGCCCCAGCATTTT
TRBJ2-2 TRBV7-8 - few CASSLGHPGELFF TGTGCCAGCAGCTTAGGACATCCCGGGGAGCTGTTTTTT
TRBJ1-5 TRBV27 - few CASSFLDSNQPQHF TGTGCCAGCAGTTTCCTTGACAGTAATCAGCCCCAGCATTTT
TRBJ2-7 TRBV18 - - CASSPSGPSSYEQYF TGTGCCAGCTCACCGTCAGGCCCGAGCTCCTACGAGCAGTACTTC
TRBJ2-7 TRBV7-8 - - CASSRGQIHYEQYF TGTGCCAGCAGCCGAGGTCAGATTCACTACGAGCAGTACTTC
TRBJ1-1 TRBV4-2 - few CASSQGSAGEAFF TGTGCCAGCAGCCAAGGATCGGCAGGAGAAGCTTTCTTT
TRBJ1-2 TRBV6-5 - - CASSYSGWGGYTF TGTGCCAGCAGTTACTCGGGGTGGGGCGGCTACACCTTC
TRBJ2-1 TRBV6-5 - - CASSSRGGQGEQFF TGTGCCAGCAGTTCCCGAGGGGGGCAGGGGGAGCAGTTCTTC
TRBJ1-2 TRBV18 TRBD1 - CASSPGQGGGYTF TGTGCCAGCTCACCCGGACAGGGGGGGGGCTACACCTTC
TRBJ1-2 TRBV9 TRBD1 - CASSVGQGSGYTF TGTGCCAGCAGCGTCGGACAGGGGAGCGGCTACACCTTC
TRBJ2-5 TRBV25-1 TRBD2 - CASSERAGEETQYF TGTGCCAGCAGTGAAAGAGCGGGGGAAGAGACCCAGTACTTC
TRBJ1-2 TRBV18 TRBD1 once CASSPPGQGASGYTF TGTGCCAGCTCACCTCCGGGACAGGGGGCATCTGGCTACACCTTC
TRBJ1-1 TRBV12-5 - - CASGQDIPRGTEAFF TGTGCTAGTGGCCAGGACATTCCCAGGGGCACTGAAGCTTTCTTT
TRBJ2-3 TRBV9 - few CASSVDPFTDTQYF TGTGCCAGCAGCGTAGACCCCTTCACAGATACGCAGTATTTT
TRBJ2-7 TRBV18 - - CASSVGPASYEQYF TGTGCCAGCTCCGTGGGTCCGGCATCCTACGAGCAGTACTTC
TRBJ1-6 TRBV18 - - CASSPRTLRNSYNSPLHF TGTGCCAGCTCACCAAGGACTCTTAGGAACTCCTATAATTCACCCCTCCACTTT
TRBJ2-7 TRBV6-5 TRBD2 - CASSYRLADYEQYF TGTGCCAGCAGTTACAGACTAGCTGACTACGAGCAGTACTTC